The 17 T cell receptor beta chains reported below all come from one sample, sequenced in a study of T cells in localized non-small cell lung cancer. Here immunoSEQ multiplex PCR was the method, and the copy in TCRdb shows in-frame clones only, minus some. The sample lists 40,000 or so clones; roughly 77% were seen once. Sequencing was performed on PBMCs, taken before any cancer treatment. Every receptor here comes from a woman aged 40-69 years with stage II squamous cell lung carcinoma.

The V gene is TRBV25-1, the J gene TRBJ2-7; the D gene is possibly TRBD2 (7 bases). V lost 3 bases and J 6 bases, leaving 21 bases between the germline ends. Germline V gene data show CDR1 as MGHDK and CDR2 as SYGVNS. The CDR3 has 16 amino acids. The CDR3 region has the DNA TGTGCCAGCAGTGATCCGAGCCGGGGGGCTCCGAGCGAGCAGTACTTC. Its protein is CASSDPSRGAPSEQYF.

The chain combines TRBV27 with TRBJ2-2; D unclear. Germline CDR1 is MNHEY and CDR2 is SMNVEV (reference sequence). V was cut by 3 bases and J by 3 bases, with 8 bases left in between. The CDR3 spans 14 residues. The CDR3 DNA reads TGTGCCAGCAGTTTTGGGCCCCACACCGGGGAGCTGTTTTTT. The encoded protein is CASSFGPHTGELFF.

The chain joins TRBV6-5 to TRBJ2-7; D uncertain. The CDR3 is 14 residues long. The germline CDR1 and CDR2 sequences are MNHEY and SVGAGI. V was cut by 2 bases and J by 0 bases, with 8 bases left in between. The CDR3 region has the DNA TGTGCCAGCAGTTACGAACCCGGCTCCTACGAGCAGTACTTC. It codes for CASSYEPGSYEQYF.

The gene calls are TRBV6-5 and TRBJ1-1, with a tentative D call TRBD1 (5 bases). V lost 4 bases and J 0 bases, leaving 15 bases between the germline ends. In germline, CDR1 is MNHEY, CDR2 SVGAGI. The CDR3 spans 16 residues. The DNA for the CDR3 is TGTGCCAGCAGTTTCGGCGGGGGAGGGCTGAACACTGAAGCTTTCTTT. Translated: CASSFGGGGLNTEAFF.

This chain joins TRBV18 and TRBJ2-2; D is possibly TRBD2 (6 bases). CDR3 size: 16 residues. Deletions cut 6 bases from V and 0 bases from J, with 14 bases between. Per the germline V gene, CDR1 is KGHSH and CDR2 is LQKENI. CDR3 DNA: TGTGCCAGCTCTCACTCGGAGGGACCGAACACCGGGGAGCTGTTTTTT. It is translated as CASSHSEGPNTGELFF.

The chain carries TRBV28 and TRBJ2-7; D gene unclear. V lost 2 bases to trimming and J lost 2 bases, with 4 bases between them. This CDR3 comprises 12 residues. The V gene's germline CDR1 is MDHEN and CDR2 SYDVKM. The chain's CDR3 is CASSLRTYEQYF. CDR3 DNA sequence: TGTGCCAGCAGTTTACGGACCTACGAGCAGTACTTC. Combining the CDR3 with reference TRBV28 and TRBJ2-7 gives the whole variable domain DVKVTQSSRYLVKRTGEKVFLECVQDMDHENMFWYRQDPGLGLRLIYFSYDVKMKEKGDIPEGYSVSREKKERFSLILESASTNQTSMYLCASSLRTYEQYFGPGTRLTVT.

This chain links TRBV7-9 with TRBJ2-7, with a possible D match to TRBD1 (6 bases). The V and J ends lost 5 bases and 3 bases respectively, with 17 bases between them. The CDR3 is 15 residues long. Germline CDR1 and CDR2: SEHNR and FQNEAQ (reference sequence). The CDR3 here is CASSPGDLGNYEQYV. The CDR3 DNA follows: TGTGCCAGCAGCCCAGGGGATCTGGGGAACTACGAGCAGTACGTC.

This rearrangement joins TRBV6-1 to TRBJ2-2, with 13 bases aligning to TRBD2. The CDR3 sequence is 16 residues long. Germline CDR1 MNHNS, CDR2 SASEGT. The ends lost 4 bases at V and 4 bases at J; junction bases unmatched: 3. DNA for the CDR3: TGTGCCAGCAGTGTCACTAGCGGGGGGGCCACCGGGGAGCTGTTTTTT. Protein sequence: CASSVTSGGATGELFF.

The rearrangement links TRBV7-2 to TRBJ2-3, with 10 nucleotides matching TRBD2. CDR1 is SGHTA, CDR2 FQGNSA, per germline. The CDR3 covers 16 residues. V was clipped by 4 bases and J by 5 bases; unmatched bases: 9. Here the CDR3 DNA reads TGTGCCAGCAGCTCTAGGACTAGCGGCAGCCGAGATACGCAGTATTTT. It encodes CASSSRTSGSRDTQYF.

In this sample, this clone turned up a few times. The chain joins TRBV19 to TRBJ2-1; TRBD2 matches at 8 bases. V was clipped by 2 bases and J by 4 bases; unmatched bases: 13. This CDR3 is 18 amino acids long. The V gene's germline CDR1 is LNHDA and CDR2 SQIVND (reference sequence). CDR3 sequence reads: CASSIMPLGLDYYNEQFF. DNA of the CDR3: TGTGCCAGTAGTATAATGCCCCTGGGACTAGATTATTACAATGAGCAGTTCTTC.

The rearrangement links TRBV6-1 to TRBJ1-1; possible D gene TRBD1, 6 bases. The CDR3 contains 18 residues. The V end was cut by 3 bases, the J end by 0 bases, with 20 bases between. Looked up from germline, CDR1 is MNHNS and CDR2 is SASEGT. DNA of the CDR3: TGTGCCAGCAGTGAGTGGGGTGGGGGGGGCAGCGTGAACACTGAAGCTTTCTTT. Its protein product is CASSEWGGGGSVNTEAFF.

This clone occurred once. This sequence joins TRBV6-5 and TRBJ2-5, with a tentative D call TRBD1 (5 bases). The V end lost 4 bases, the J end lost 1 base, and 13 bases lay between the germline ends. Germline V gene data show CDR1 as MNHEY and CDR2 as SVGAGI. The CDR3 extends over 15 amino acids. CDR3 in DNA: TGTGCCAGCAGTTCAGGGCAACTTATCCAAGAGACCCAGTACTTC. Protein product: CASSSGQLIQETQYF.

The CDR3 region is CASGSNSDTQYF. DNA of the CDR3: TGTGCTAGTGGTTCCAATTCAGATACGCAGTATTTT. The chain joins TRBV12-5 to TRBJ2-3, with D hard to call. With 4 bases removed from V and 4 bases from J, the gap between germline ends came to 6 bases. The CDR3 contains 12 residues. The germline gives CDR1 LGHNT, CDR2 FRNRAP.

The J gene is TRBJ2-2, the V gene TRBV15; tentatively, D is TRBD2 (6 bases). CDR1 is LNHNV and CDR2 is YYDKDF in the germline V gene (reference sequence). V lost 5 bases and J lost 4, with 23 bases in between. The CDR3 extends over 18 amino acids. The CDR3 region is CATSSSVSGESITGELFF. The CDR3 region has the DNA TGTGCCACCAGCTCTAGCGTCTCGGGAGAATCGATCACCGGGGAGCTGTTTTTT. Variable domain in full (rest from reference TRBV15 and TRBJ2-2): DAMVIQNPRYQVTQFGKPVTLSCSQTLNHNVMYWYQQKSSQAPKLLFHYYDKDFNNEADTPDNFQSRRPNTSFCFLDIRSPGLGDTAMYLCATSSSVSGESITGELFFGEGSRLTVL.

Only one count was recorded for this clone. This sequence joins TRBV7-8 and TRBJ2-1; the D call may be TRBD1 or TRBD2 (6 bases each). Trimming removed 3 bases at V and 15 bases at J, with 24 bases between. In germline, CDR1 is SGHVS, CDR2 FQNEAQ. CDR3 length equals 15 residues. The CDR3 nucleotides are TGTGCCAGCAGCTTCGGGGGCAGGGGAGCAAAGAGTTGGTTCTTC. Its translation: CASSFGGRGAKSWFF.

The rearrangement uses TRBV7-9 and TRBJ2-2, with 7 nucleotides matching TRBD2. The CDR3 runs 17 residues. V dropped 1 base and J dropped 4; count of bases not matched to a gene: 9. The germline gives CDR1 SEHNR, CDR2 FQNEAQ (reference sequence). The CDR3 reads CASSLDIGGGTTGELFF. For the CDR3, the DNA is TGTGCCAGCAGCTTAGATATAGGCGGGGGAACCACCGGGGAGCTGTTTTTT.

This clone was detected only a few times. Here the CDR3 DNA reads TGTGCCAGCAGCCCCAGGACAGGGACCTCACCCCTCCACTTT. This encodes CASSPRTGTSPLHF. The gene calls are TRBV4-2 and TRBJ1-6, with 8 bases fitting TRBD1. After removal of 4 bases from V and 10 bases from J, the junction contained 6 bases not matched to a gene. CDR1 and CDR2 (germline): LGHNA, YNFKEQ. The CDR3 length is 14 residues.